This T cell receptor (beta chain) is from a study of blood T cell repertoires in COVID-19. Per the study methods: Using reference gene primer amplification, nucleated cell counts were estimated. Generated by immunoSEQ multiplex PCR, the TCRdb table keeps only in-frame clones and is missing some. V and J calls and clone size are as listed in that table; D and trimming were resolved from the DNA. The data contain 110,000 or so clones, roughly 85% of them singletons. Germline-derived CDR1 and CDR2 are MNHEY and SVGAGI. Trimming left V 10 bases short and J 5 bases short, with 11 bases between. The CDR3 is 12 amino acids. Patients at the Seattle site were enrolled during active infection and followed longitudinally.

This TCR derives from a woman aged 55-70 years with COVID-19, enrolled during active disease. The sequencing sample was made of peripheral blood. This rearrangement joins TRBV6-5 to TRBJ2-2; D not resolved. This CDR3 reads CATSELTGELFF. DNA of the CDR3: TGTGCCACCTCTGAACTTACCGGGGAGCTGTTTTTT.